A selection of T cell receptor beta chains follows, all from one sample in a study of CXCR3-negative and CXCR3-positive naive CD8 T cells. TCRdb re-called the 5' RACE reads and shows each CDR3 protein once, DNA omitted. This table holds approximately 60,000 distinct CDR3 sequences. Sequenced material: memory CD8+ T cells from blood. These receptors were taken from a human donor in good health. Some clones in this sample may be carry-over from other donors' samples. Each CDR3 is given with its conserved first and last residue. Clone size, where shown, is once, few, many, or a class for clones that have expanded.

CDR3 protein	clone size	V gene	J gene
CASKIGSYGYTF	-	TRBV2	TRBJ1-2
CASSQVLEGTGELFF	-	TRBV4-1	TRBJ2-2
CASSLSGDTEAFF	medium-sized	TRBV7-9	TRBJ1-1
CASSQAENWSTDTQYF	-	TRBV14	TRBJ2-3
CASSVAQGISSGNTIYF	-	TRBV9	TRBJ1-3
CSGTTGGPSHEQYF	-	TRBV29-1	TRBJ2-7
CASSQPTRGSLAYEQYF	-	TRBV4-2	TRBJ2-7
CASSLPGLGHNEQFF	-	TRBV11-2	TRBJ2-1
CSVAGAPPDNTGELFF	-	TRBV29-1	TRBJ2-2
CASSQALAGGTYEQYF	-	TRBV4-3	TRBJ2-7
CASSSTGDLGYGYTF	-	TRBV7-2	TRBJ1-2
CASSDDWNTGELFF	-	TRBV6-4	TRBJ2-2
CASSLIAETNTEAFF	-	TRBV28	TRBJ1-1
CASRDRAGYNEQFF	-	TRBV19	TRBJ2-1
CSARGRGHLLGENIQYF	-	TRBV20-1	TRBJ2-4
CASSPERPIRRTPLHF	-	TRBV23-1	TRBJ1-6
CAISEVKGANTEAFF	-	TRBV10-3	TRBJ1-1
CASSQGEANYGYTF	-	TRBV13	TRBJ1-2
CATSPWLSATSEQYF	-	TRBV15	TRBJ2-7
CASPSGEGRKAFF	large	TRBV28	TRBJ1-1
CASSLGVEQFF	-	TRBV6-2/TRBV6-3	TRBJ2-1
CASSPHPGQGILVAYEQYF	-	TRBV7-3	TRBJ2-7
CASSQTDPGLEYTDTQYF	-	TRBV3-1	TRBJ2-3
CASSLIPGGPDTQYF	-	TRBV27	TRBJ2-3
CSAPYPPEAYNEQFF	-	TRBV20-1	TRBJ2-1
CASSSPGTGGLEQYF	-	TRBV7-9	TRBJ2-7
CASSPPDVSTEAFF	-	TRBV4-2	TRBJ1-1
CASSLGNEQYF	-	TRBV5-1	TRBJ2-7
CASSAQGADTQYF	-	TRBV28	TRBJ2-3
CSVVETGTESYEQYF	-	TRBV29-1	TRBJ2-7
CSVAGLDTEAFF	-	TRBV29-1	TRBJ1-1